This is a list of T cell receptor beta chains from one sample in a study of blood T cell repertoires in COVID-19. Sequencing was performed with immunoSEQ multiplex PCR; in TCRdb, only in-frame clones are kept and a portion is missing. This table has about 45,000 clones, approximately 87% appearing once. Sequencing was carried out using peripheral blood. The receptors here all came from a human donor in a cohort sampled during active COVID-19. Both conserved end residues are part of each CDR3. The D gene is left open where the match is weak. Some rows mark clone size as missing; the rest say once, few, many or name a class of expanded clone.

clone_size j_call d_call v_call cdr3_nt cdr3_aa
. TRBJ2-1 TRBD1 TRBV2 TGTGCCAGCAGGCGGGACAGGGAGGATGGAAATGAGCAGTTCTTC CASRRDREDGNEQFF
. TRBJ2-5 TRBD1 TRBV29-1 TGCAGCGTTCAGACAGGGGGCGCATCGGAGACCCAGTACTTC CSVQTGGASETQYF
. TRBJ2-1 . TRBV19 TGTGCCAGTAGTATCGGTCGCAATGAGCAGTTCTTC CASSIGRNEQFF
once TRBJ1-5 TRBD1 TRBV19 TGTGCCAGTAGTAGGTTGGACAGGGGAAACAGTCAGCCCCAGCATTTT CASSRLDRGNSQPQHF
. TRBJ1-4 . TRBV18 TGTGCCAGCTCATCAGAGGCAGGGGTCAATGAAAAACTGTTTTTT CASSSEAGVNEKLFF
. TRBJ1-1 . TRBV6-5 TGTGCCAGCATCCCAGATATGAACACTGAAGCTTTCTTT CASIPDMNTEAFF
. TRBJ2-1 TRBD2 TRBV5-1 TGCGCCAGCAGCCCACAGACTAGCGGGGGGACGAATGAGCAGTTCTTC CASSPQTSGGTNEQFF
. TRBJ1-1 . TRBV2 TGTGCCAGCAGTCCCCAACACATAAACACTGAAGCTTTCTTT CASSPQHINTEAFF
. TRBJ1-3 TRBD1 TRBV4-1 TGCGCCAGCAGAACTCGACAGGGCGACGGAAACACCATATATTTT CASRTRQGDGNTIYF
. TRBJ2-3 TRBD2 TRBV27 TGTGCCAGCAGCCCCGGGACTAGCGGGGGGGCGAGCACAGATACGCAGTATTTT CASSPGTSGGASTDTQYF
. TRBJ2-1 TRBD1 TRBV3-1/TRBV3-2 TGTGCCAGCAGCCAAGGTCTGGGGACAGGGTTGAGCGATGAGCAGTTCTTC CASSQGLGTGLSDEQFF
. TRBJ2-3 TRBD2 TRBV5-1 TGCGCCAGCAGCTTGGTTAGCGGGGGGCTTCTGGATACGCAGTATTTT CASSLVSGGLLDTQYF
. TRBJ2-7 . TRBV21-1 TGTGCCAGCAGACCCATACATACAGACCGATGCTACGAGCAGTACTTC CASRPIHTDRCYEQYF
once TRBJ1-2 . TRBV7-9 TGTGCCAGCAGCGTAGACAGGTCCGAACTATGGGGCTACACCTTC CASSVDRSELWGYTF
. TRBJ2-3 TRBD1 TRBV7-8 TGTGCCAGCAGCTCTGAACCGGGACAGTACACAGATACGCAGTATTTT CASSSEPGQYTDTQYF
. TRBJ1-3 TRBD1 TRBV2 TGTGCCAGCAGTCAGACAGGGTCTGATGGAAACACCATATATTTT CASSQTGSDGNTIYF
few TRBJ2-4 . TRBV13 TGTGCCAGCAGCTCTACCGTTGAAGCCAAAAACATTCAGTACTTC CASSSTVEAKNIQYF
once TRBJ2-5 . TRBV4-1 TGCGCCAGCAGCCCCGGCGATAGGGGCGCGATAGGGGAGACCCAGTACTTC CASSPGDRGAIGETQYF
. TRBJ1-3 TRBD1 TRBV19 TGTGCCAGTACCTCCACTTCAGGGGGGATGGGAAACACCATATATTTT CASTSTSGGMGNTIYF
. TRBJ1-5 . TRBV6-5 TGTGCCAGCAGTCGGGGAGGTCTCAATCAGCCCCAGCATTTT CASSRGGLNQPQHF
. TRBJ1-4 . TRBV10-3 TGTGCCATCAGCCGACAGGCCTCTAATGAAAAACTGTTTTTT CAISRQASNEKLFF
. TRBJ2-7 . TRBV5-1 TGCGCCAGCAGCTTGGGTGGCAGGGGGCTGGGGACTAGCAGCCACGAGCAGTACTTC CASSLGGRGLGTSSHEQYF
. TRBJ2-1 TRBD2 TRBV5-6 TGTGCCAGCAGCTTACCGACTAGCGGCTACAATGAGCAGTTCTTC CASSLPTSGYNEQFF
. TRBJ1-4 . TRBV5-1 TGCGCCAGCAGCTTGGGAGGGTCCGGGAATGAAAAACTGTTTTTT CASSLGGSGNEKLFF
. TRBJ2-4 TRBD1 TRBV6-6 TGTGCCAGCAGCTATGGACAGGGGGACATTCAGTACTTC CASSYGQGDIQYF
. TRBJ1-4 . TRBV5-5 TGTGCCAGCAGATTTGCTATCCTACATGAAAAACTGTTTTTT CASRFAILHEKLFF
. TRBJ2-3 . TRBV10-2 TGCGCCAGCAGAGATGGGACAATTGAGGATACGCAGTATTTT CASRDGTIEDTQYF
. TRBJ1-2 TRBD1 TRBV6-5 TGTGCCAGCTTCCGACAGGGAAATTACGGCTACACCTTC CASFRQGNYGYTF
. TRBJ2-1 . TRBV10-2 TGCGCCAGCAGTGGCAGGGGAAGCCACAATGAGCAGTTCTTC CASSGRGSHNEQFF
. TRBJ2-1 . TRBV5-1 TGCGCCAGCAGTAAGCAAATAGCGGTACCCTCCTACAATGAGCAGTTCTTC CASSKQIAVPSYNEQFF
. TRBJ1-6 . TRBV9 TGTGCCAGCAGCGGCGGGGGGAGTAATTCACCCCTCCACTTT CASSGGGSNSPLHF
. TRBJ2-5 . TRBV19 TGTGCCAGTAGGATGACCCAAGGAGGGTCTTACCAAGAGACCCAGTACTTC CASRMTQGGSYQETQYF
. TRBJ1-5 . TRBV7-2 TGTGCCAGCAGCTTAGGATGGGACACCAATCAGCCCCAGCATTTT CASSLGWDTNQPQHF
few TRBJ2-5 . TRBV6-5 TGTGCCAGCAGTTACGGAGGGGATCAAGAGACCCAGTACTTC CASSYGGDQETQYF
. TRBJ1-4 . TRBV3-1/TRBV3-2 TGTGCCAGCAGCCAAGTACTAGGGTCGGAAAAACTGTTTTTT CASSQVLGSEKLFF
few TRBJ2-1 TRBD2 TRBV28 TGTGCCAGCAGTAGCGGGGACCCCCAGGATGAGCAGTTCTTC CASSSGDPQDEQFF
. TRBJ2-5 . TRBV10-1 TGCGCCAGCAGTGTTCCCGGGGATGAAGAGACCCAGTACTTC CASSVPGDEETQYF
. TRBJ1-4 TRBD1 TRBV9 TGTGCCAGCAGCAACGGACAGGGGGCAGGTGAAAAACTGTTTTTT CASSNGQGAGEKLFF
. TRBJ1-2 . TRBV18 TGTGCCAGCTCACCAGAGAGCACAGGGCGGCCGTATGGCTACACCTTC CASSPESTGRPYGYTF
. TRBJ2-3 . TRBV5-6 TGTGCCAGCAGCTTGGACGGGACAGATACGCAGTATTTT CASSLDGTDTQYF
few TRBJ2-5 . TRBV6-5 TGTGCCAGCAGTTACCCCGAAGGCTCAGGCGGGGAGACCCAGTACTTC CASSYPEGSGGETQYF
. TRBJ2-3 . TRBV19 TGTGCCAGTGGGACAATCTCCACAGATACGCAGTATTTT CASGTISTDTQYF
. TRBJ2-3 . TRBV5-5 TGTGCCAGCAGCGTGCCGGGTAGCAGAGATACGCAGTATTTT CASSVPGSRDTQYF
. TRBJ2-7 TRBD2 TRBV6-4 TGTGCCAGCAAAACGTGGACTAGCGGAGCCTACGAGCAGTACTTC CASKTWTSGAYEQYF
. TRBJ2-5 . TRBV18 TGTGCCAGCTCACCCCGGGAGCTACAAGAGACCCAGTACTTC CASSPRELQETQYF
few TRBJ2-2 . TRBV11-1 TGTGCCAGCAGCCGTTCCCCAGGGAAAGGCACCGGGGAGCTGTTTTTT CASSRSPGKGTGELFF
. TRBJ2-7 TRBD1 TRBV19 TGTGCCAGTAGTATCGGGACAGGACCCTACGAGCAGTACTTC CASSIGTGPYEQYF
. TRBJ1-1 . TRBV6-2/TRBV6-3 TGTGCCAGCAGCCGTGATGGATGGGCAGAGGCTTTCTTT CASSRDGWAEAFF
. TRBJ1-2 . TRBV6-6 TGTGCCAGCAGCCCAGGAGGAAGGACGGACTATGGCTACACCTTC CASSPGGRTDYGYTF
. TRBJ2-3 . TRBV7-2 TGTGCCAGCAGCCCAGTCCGCCTGTCCACAGATACGCAGTATTTT CASSPVRLSTDTQYF
. TRBJ1-2 . TRBV27 TGTGCCAGCGCCTCGGTATCTAGAGGACAACTCTATAACTATGGCTACACCTTC CASASVSRGQLYNYGYTF
few TRBJ2-7 . TRBV4-2 TGTGCCAGCAGCCAAGGGTTCTCGGGGGAGCAGTACTTC CASSQGFSGEQYF
. TRBJ2-3 TRBD2 TRBV12-3/TRBV12-4 TGTGCCAGCAGCCGGGGGGACACAGATACGCAGTATTTT CASSRGDTDTQYF